This TCR beta chain was profiled in a study of blood T cell repertoires in COVID-19. As for the study in general: COVID-19 samples collected from the United States, Italy and Spain covered acute and convalescent phases.

Adults between roughly 18 and 90 years of age took part from 20 to 25 US areas. Participants' reported clinical history set cohort assignment. The V segment lost 4 bases and the J segment 7 bases; nucleotides outside the gene matches: 3. This CDR3 contains 13 residues. Authors' data handling: The assay estimated nucleated cells by amplifying reference gene primers. Generated by immunoSEQ multiplex PCR, the TCRdb table keeps only in-frame clones and is missing some. V and J calls and clone size are copied from that table; D and trimming were computed from the DNA. The profile shows 350,000 to 550,000 clones, approximately 90% of them singletons. This clone was counted between two and nine times.

Material: PBMCs or T cells enriched from blood (not recorded which). The sequence came from a woman under 30 with acute COVID-19. The gene calls are TRBV12-3 or TRBV12-4 and TRBJ1-4, with TRBD1 matching 7 bases. The CDR3 sequence: CASSSGQSEKLFF. In DNA form, the CDR3 reads TGTGCCAGCAGTTCGGGACAGTCTGAAAAACTGTTTTTT.